This is a list of T cell receptor beta chains from one sample in a study of blood T cell repertoires in COVID-19. TCRdb keeps only in-frame clones here, not all; method: immunoSEQ multiplex PCR. The data hold some 96,000 clones, with over 80% observed a single time. The sequenced material came from peripheral blood. These receptor sequences come from a man aged 45-65 years with active or convalescent COVID-19. The CDR3 runs from the conserved cysteine through the conserved F or W. A D gene is named only where the DNA matches it firmly. Size tells how often a clone was seen (once, few, many) or the class of an expanded clone, and some rows leave it out.

>TRBD1|TRBJ2-5|-|TRBV30|12
CAWRAGGETQYF
TGTGCCTGGAGAGCAGGGGGCGAGACCCAGTACTTC
>TRBD2|TRBJ2-1|-|TRBV4-2|15
CASIPGTSGDNEQFF
TGTGCCAGCATCCCAGGGACTAGCGGGGACAATGAGCAGTTCTTC
>TRBD1|TRBJ1-5|few|TRBV6-2/TRBV6-3|16
CASSIRPGQGDQPQHF
TGTGCCAGCAGTATTCGCCCGGGACAGGGTGATCAGCCCCAGCATTTT
>TRBD2|TRBJ2-7|-|TRBV4-1|16
CASSQDLGGRRGGQYF
TGCGCCAGCAGCCAAGATTTGGGCGGGAGGAGAGGAGGGCAGTACTTC
>TRBD1|TRBJ1-1|-|TRBV3-1/TRBV3-2|14
CASSLGAGGTEAFF
TGTGCCAGCAGCCTCGGGGCAGGGGGCACTGAAGCTTTCTTT
>TRBD2|TRBJ2-7|-|TRBV5-1|14
CASSLVAGEGEQYF
TGCGCCAGCTCCCTCGTAGCGGGAGAGGGGGAGCAGTACTTC
>-|TRBJ2-2|-|TRBV5-1|13
CASSVGQPGELFF
TGCGCCAGCAGCGTAGGACAGCCCGGGGAGCTGTTTTTT
>TRBD2|TRBJ2-5|-|TRBV7-7|13
CASSKRELETQYF
TGTGCTAGCAGCAAGCGGGAGTTGGAGACCCAGTACTTC
>TRBD2|TRBJ2-5|-|TRBV7-7|15
CASSLELAGRETQYF
TGTGCTAGCAGCTTGGAACTAGCGGGGCGGGAGACCCAGTACTTC
>-|TRBJ2-3|-|TRBV24-1|14
CATSDYLVSDTQYF
TGTGCCACCAGTGATTACCTAGTTTCAGATACGCAGTATTTT
>TRBD2|TRBJ2-5|-|TRBV29-1|14
CSVGAGGWGETQYF
TGCAGCGTTGGTGCGGGAGGCTGGGGGGAGACCCAGTACTTC
>-|TRBJ1-5|-|TRBV4-1|15
CASSQDATGNQPQHF
TGCGCCAGCAGCCAAGATGCCACAGGCAATCAGCCCCAGCATTTT
>TRBD1|TRBJ2-7|-|TRBV19|14
CASSIQSGQNEQYF
TGTGCCAGTAGTATCCAGTCGGGACAGAACGAGCAGTACTTC
>TRBD2|TRBJ2-7|once|TRBV19|15
CASSIGARETYEQYF
TGTGCCAGTAGTATAGGGGCGCGGGAGACCTACGAGCAGTACTTC
>-|TRBJ2-1|-|TRBV15|12
CATSRDRFGQFF
TGTGCCACCAGCAGAGATCGATTCGGGCAGTTCTTC
>TRBD2|TRBJ2-4|once|TRBV4-1|17
CASSHGLAGGTKNIQYF
TGCGCCAGCAGCCACGGACTAGCGGGAGGGACCAAAAACATTCAGTACTTC
>TRBD2|TRBJ2-7|-|TRBV24-1|15
CATSSTSGDSYEQYF
TGTGCCACCTCATCGACTAGCGGGGACTCCTACGAGCAGTACTTC
>-|TRBJ2-7|-|TRBV10-1|13
CASSERGSYEQYF
TGCGCCAGCAGTGAGAGAGGGAGCTACGAGCAGTACTTC
>TRBD2|TRBJ2-5|-|TRBV2|15
CASSPRASGEETQYF
TGTGCCAGCAGCCCCAGGGCTAGCGGGGAAGAGACCCAGTACTTC
>-|TRBJ1-5|-|TRBV28|15
CASSLSGYSNQPQHF
TGTGCCAGCAGTTTATCCGGTTATAGCAATCAGCCCCAGCATTTT
>TRBD1|TRBJ1-1|-|TRBV18|14
CASSQGQGATEAFF
TGTGCCAGCTCACAGGGACAGGGGGCAACTGAAGCTTTCTTT
>-|TRBJ2-7|-|TRBV5-1|14
CASSFQGSSYEQYF
TGCGCCAGCAGCTTTCAGGGGAGCTCCTACGAGCAGTACTTC
>-|TRBJ1-1|few|TRBV10-2|13
CASSETGTSEAFF
TGCGCCAGCAGTGAAACAGGGACTAGTGAAGCTTTCTTT
>-|TRBJ2-1|-|TRBV12-5|15
CASGSGTYLLDEQFF
TGTGCTAGTGGCTCCGGGACATATCTACTCGATGAGCAGTTCTTC
>-|TRBJ2-7|-|TRBV20-1|11
CSARSGHEQYF
TGCAGTGCTCGCAGTGGGCACGAGCAGTACTTC